This T cell receptor beta chain stems from a study of cytomegalovirus exposure and HLA in healthy donors. Looking at the study overall: Prior work identified around 120 million unique TCR beta sequences in roughly 180 million T cells.

The PCR made use of 60 Vbeta and 13 Jbeta primers. Using immunoSEQ multiplex PCR, the repertoire was profiled, and TCRdb retains in-frame clones only, with some absent. The repertoire has about 140,000 clones, roughly 80% of them found once; the top ten carry 4.1%. Worth noting for this clone: Its antigen is unknown.

V lost 5 bases and J 7 bases, leaving 10 bases between the germline ends. Germline CDR1 reads GTSNPN; CDR2 reads SVGIG (reference sequence). The CDR3 consists of 11 residues. Study-wide findings and caveats: Later on, analysis showed that most CMV-associated TCR beta chains appeared to be HLA-restricted. The investigators catalogued 160 or so TCR beta chains as cytomegalovirus-associated.

The TCR originated in a man between 40 and 49 years old in good health and CMV-seropositive. Source material: PBMCs. The V and J genes are TRBV30 and TRBJ2-3; perhaps TRBD1 as D (6 bases). The CDR3 DNA sequence: TGTGCCTGGTATCAGGGGTATACGCAGTATTTT. Translation: CAWYQGYTQYF.